A single sample is the source of the 25 T cell receptor beta chains below, sequenced in a study of graft-versus-host responses after intestinal transplantation. Both intraepithelial and lamina propria lymphocytes were released by processing graft tissue. Produced via immunoSEQ multiplex PCR; TCRdb's table is partial and in-frame only. The table has 50,000 to 75,000 clones, around 86% seen once. This specimen consisted of ileum tissue, obtained 350 to 400 days after transplant. The source is a human patient who received an intestinal transplant, so some T cells may come from the graft donor.

V usage is TRBV7-3 and J usage is TRBJ2-1; a possible D gene is TRBD2 (7 bases). V lost 8 bases and J lost 3, with 17 bases in between. CDR1 is SGHTA, CDR2 FQGTGA, per germline. The CDR3 covers 15 residues. The CDR3 DNA follows: TGTGCCAGCGCCGTAGGGGGGGTAGGCTACAATGAGCAGTTCTTC. Translating it yields CASAVGGVGYNEQFF.

This clone was found once. This chain connects TRBV6-6 to TRBJ1-4; D gene unclear. V gave up 7 bases and J gave up 0 bases, with 9 bases separating them. The length of the CDR3 is 14 residues. Germline CDR1 is MNHNY and CDR2 is SVGAGI (reference sequence). CDR3 loop: CASKGPATNEKLFF. The CDR3 DNA reads TGTGCCAGCAAAGGTCCTGCAACTAATGAAAAACTGTTTTTT.

The rearrangement joins TRBV4-1 to TRBJ2-2, with D unclear. CDR1 is MGHRA, CDR2 YSYEKL, per germline. The CDR3 consists of 14 residues. Trimming pared 0 bases from V and 5 bases from J, leaving 7 bases between. CDR3 amino acids: CASSQERATGELFF. DNA of the CDR3: TGCGCCAGCAGCCAAGAAAGAGCAACCGGGGAGCTGTTTTTT.

The chain employs TRBV9 and TRBJ1-1, with unresolved D. The CDR3 is 13 residues long. Germline V gives CDR1 SGDLS, CDR2 YYNGEE. V lost 2 bases and J lost 4, with 9 bases in between. CDR3 sequence reads: CASSVGGLTEAFF. CDR3 nucleotide sequence: TGTGCCAGCAGCGTGGGCGGACTCACTGAAGCTTTCTTT.

This chain uses TRBV10-3 with TRBJ1-5, with D perhaps TRBD1 (5 bases). Per the germline V gene, CDR1 is ENHRY and CDR2 is SYGVKD. V shed 6 bases and J shed 0 bases, with 9 bases lying between them. The CDR3 spans 14 residues. The CDR3 spells CAIRPDSSNQPQHF. DNA for the CDR3: TGTGCCATCAGACCCGACAGTAGCAATCAGCCCCAGCATTTT.

The chain has TRBV28 and TRBJ2-7, with 7 bases matching TRBD1. The V gene end was trimmed by 6 bases and the J gene end by 2 bases; junction bases not matched to a gene: 10. This CDR3 spans 15 amino acids. The V gene's germline CDR1 is MDHEN and CDR2 SYDVKM. The CDR3 DNA reads TGTGCCAGCAGCTTGACAGGGAAAGGGCCCTACGAGCAGTACTTC. The encoded protein is CASSLTGKGPYEQYF.

V gene TRBV13 combines with J gene TRBJ1-4, with 11 bases that match TRBD1. In germline, CDR1 is PRHDT, CDR2 FYEKMQ (reference sequence). The CDR3 has 16 amino acids. Trimming took 5 bases from V and 8 from J; bases not matched to a gene: 10. The CDR3 reads CASSHRDRGLKEKLFF. The CDR3 DNA reads TGTGCCAGCAGCCACCGGGACAGGGGGTTGAAGGAAAAACTGTTTTTT.

V and J are TRBV6-1 and TRBJ1-2; 7 bases fit TRBD1. The germline V gene has CDR1 MNHNS and CDR2 SASEGT. The V segment lost 4 bases and the J segment 4 bases; nucleotides outside the gene matches: 12. The CDR3 is 16 amino acids. CDR3 in amino acids: CASSGPRDSMGYGYTF. The CDR3 coding sequence is TGTGCCAGCAGTGGTCCCCGGGACAGTATGGGCTATGGCTACACCTTC.

This clone has just one count. The chain carries TRBV2 and TRBJ2-7, with a tentative D call TRBD1 (6 bases). The CDR3 contains 13 residues. CDR1 is SNHLY and CDR2 is FYNNEI in the germline V gene. The V and J ends lost 6 bases and 4 bases respectively, with 13 bases between them. CDR3 in DNA: TGTGCCAGCAGCATGACAGGAGTATACGAGCAGTACTTC. Translating it yields CASSMTGVYEQYF. The entire variable domain, with the rest obtained from reference TRBV2 and TRBJ2-7, is as follows: EPEVTQTPSHQVTQMGQEVILRCVPISNHLYFYWYRQILGQKVEFLVSFYNNEISEKSEIFDDQFSVERPDGSNFTLKIRSTKLEDSAMYFCASSMTGVYEQYFGPGTRLTVT.

The chain couples TRBV5-6 to TRBJ2-5; 10 bases are a match to TRBD2. The J call may be in error: the DNA end matches TRBJ2-7 better. The CDR3 has 14 amino acids. Germline CDR1 reads SGHDT; CDR2 reads YYEEEE. The CDR3 spells CASSLELAGYEQYF. The DNA of the CDR3 is TGTGCCAGCAGCTTGGAACTAGCGGGATACGAGCAGTACTTC.

This rearrangement joins TRBV11-2 to TRBJ2-5; 8 nucleotides agree with TRBD1. V lost 3 bases to trimming and J lost 5 bases; unmatched junction nucleotides: 11. The V gene's germline CDR1 is SGHAT and CDR2 FQNNGV. The CDR3 extends over 16 amino acids. The CDR3 DNA is TGTGCCAGCAGCTTTACAGGGGGTTTCCCTGGGGAGACCCAGTACTTC. Its translation: CASSFTGGFPGETQYF. The variable domain in full, completed from reference TRBV11-2 and TRBJ2-5, reads EAGVAQSPRYKIIEKRQSVAFWCNPISGHATLYWYQQILGQGPKLLIQFQNNGVVDDSQLPKDRFSAERLKGVDSTLKIQPAKLEDSAVYLCASSFTGGFPGETQYFGPGTRLLVL.

The rearrangement joins TRBV18 to TRBJ2-2; 9 nucleotides line up with TRBD2. CDR1 and CDR2 from the germline V gene are KGHSH and LQKENI. V was pared by 2 bases and J by 6 bases, with 13 bases of the junction left unmatched. The CDR3 has 18 amino acids. The CDR3 DNA reads TGTGCCAGCTCACCATTCGGGAGAATAGCGGGAGCCGCCGGGGAGCTGTTTTTT. Translated: CASSPFGRIAGAAGELFF. Complete variable domain (other parts from reference TRBV18 and TRBJ2-2): NAGVMQNPRHLVRRRGQEARLRCSPMKGHSHVYWYRQLPEEGLKFMVYLQKENIIDESGMPKERFSAEFPKEGPSILRIQQVVRGDSAAYFCASSPFGRIAGAAGELFFGEGSRLTVL.

This clone was counted only a few times. The chain carries TRBV11-2 and TRBJ1-2; TRBD1 might be the D (5 bases). Trimming pared 3 bases from V and 4 bases from J, leaving 12 bases between. This CDR3 region has 14 residues. The germline CDR1 and CDR2 sequences are SGHAT and FQNNGV. DNA of the CDR3: TGTGCCAGCAGCTTTGATGGGGGGTCCTATGGCTACACCTTC. Its translation is CASSFDGGSYGYTF. Based on the CDR3 plus reference TRBV11-2 and TRBJ1-2, the full variable domain is EAGVAQSPRYKIIEKRQSVAFWCNPISGHATLYWYQQILGQGPKLLIQFQNNGVVDDSQLPKDRFSAERLKGVDSTLKIQPAKLEDSAVYLCASSFDGGSYGYTFGSGTRLTVV.

This chain links TRBV6-1 with TRBJ2-7, with no clear D. Germline loops: CDR1 MNHNS, CDR2 SASEGT. V was shortened by 3 bases and J by 3 bases, with 6 bases between the two germline ends. The CDR3 runs 12 residues. This chain's CDR3 is CASSEFSYEQYF. The CDR3 DNA reads TGTGCCAGCAGTGAGTTCAGCTACGAGCAGTACTTC.

The chain couples TRBV6-5 to TRBJ2-7, with TRBD1 identical over 8 bases. Germline V lookup: CDR1 MNHEY, CDR2 SVGAGI. The CDR3 has 13 amino acids. The trim removed 1 base at V and 6 bases at J, leaving 2 bases unmatched. CDR3 residues: CASSYFRGREQYF. The CDR3 coding sequence is TGTGCCAGCAGTTACTTCAGGGGGCGCGAGCAGTACTTC.

The chain joins TRBV5-1 to TRBJ1-3, with 7 bases fitting TRBD1. Trimming took 2 bases from V and 0 from J; bases not matched to a gene: 5. This CDR3 is built from 16 residues. The germline gives CDR1 SGHRS, CDR2 YFSETQ. The CDR3 spells CASSLQGTSSGNTIYF. The CDR3 DNA sequence: TGCGCCAGCAGCTTACAGGGGACTAGCTCTGGAAACACCATATATTTT.

The chain uses TRBV7-3 and TRBJ2-1; TRBD2 matches at 8 bases. Germline CDR1 reads SGHTA; CDR2 reads FQGTGA. Trimming cost V 5 bases and J 2 bases; bases outside gene matches: 11. This CDR3 contains 17 residues. CDR3 DNA: TGTGCCAGCAGCCCACGGGTCAGCGGGGGAACCTACAATGAGCAGTTCTTC. This sequence encodes CASSPRVSGGTYNEQFF.

The chain has TRBV27 and TRBJ2-7; D gene ambiguous. V shed 5 bases and J shed 0 bases, with 11 bases lying between them. The germline V gene has CDR1 MNHEY and CDR2 SMNVEV (reference sequence). This CDR3 is built from 14 residues. The CDR3 loop reads CASSPPHNSYEQYF. The CDR3 region has the DNA TGTGCCAGCAGTCCCCCCCATAACTCCTACGAGCAGTACTTC.

This clone was detected once. The chain joins TRBV6-5 to TRBJ2-4; 9 nucleotides match TRBD1. The J segment lost 7 bases and the V segment lost 4 bases, leaving 2 bases of the junction unmatched. This CDR3 region has 13 residues. The germline V gene encodes CDR1 MNHEY and CDR2 SVGAGI. The CDR3 loop reads CASSFGQGNIQYF. The CDR3 DNA sequence: TGTGCCAGCAGTTTCGGACAGGGGAACATTCAGTACTTC.

This clone showed up just once. V gene TRBV12-5 combines with J gene TRBJ2-3, with D possibly TRBD2 on 6 matching bases. The CDR3 totals 15 residues. CDR1 and CDR2 (germline): LGHNT, FRNRAP. Trimming left V 5 bases short and J 2 bases short, with 14 bases between. This chain's CDR3 is CASGRGGAHTDTQYF. DNA of the CDR3: TGTGCTAGTGGTAGAGGAGGGGCTCACACAGATACGCAGTATTTT.

The V gene is TRBV7-9, the J gene TRBJ2-7, with D unresolved. CDR1 and CDR2 (germline): SEHNR, FQNEAQ (reference sequence). V lost 5 bases to trimming and J lost 2 bases, with 16 bases between them. CDR3 size: 15 residues. The CDR3, as DNA: TGTGCCAGCAGCCTACCGGACCGGAACCCCTACGAGCAGTACTTC. Its protein is CASSLPDRNPYEQYF.

On this clone itself: This sample also contains other DNA sequences that code for the same CDR3. The rearrangement links TRBV6-4 to TRBJ1-5; D ambiguous. CDR1 MRHNA and CDR2 SNTAGT come from the germline V gene. The length of the CDR3 is 14 residues. DNA for the CDR3: TGTGCTATCCTCCGGCGCGGGGTGCATCAGCCCCAGCATTTT. Protein sequence: CAILRRGVHQPQHF.

V and J are TRBV21-1 and TRBJ1-3; TRBD1, the table's D call, was not compared with the DNA. TRBV21-1 is deemed a pseudogene. The CDR3 covers 13 residues. The CDR3, as DNA: TGTGCCAGCAGCAAAGGGCAGGGAAACACCATATATTTT. Its protein product is CASSKGQGNTIYF.

The chain combines TRBV5-1 with TRBJ2-7; 9 bases line up with TRBD1. The germline V gene has CDR1 SGHRS and CDR2 YFSETQ. J was trimmed by 3 bases and V by 5 bases; bases with no gene match: 9. This CDR3 spans 15 amino acids. The CDR3 is CASRVTGTGNYEQYF. CDR3 coding DNA: TGCGCCAGCAGGGTAACCGGGACAGGGAACTACGAGCAGTACTTC. Based on the CDR3 plus reference TRBV5-1 and TRBJ2-7, the full variable domain is KAGVTQTPRYLIKTRGQQVTLSCSPISGHRSVSWYQQTPGQGLQFLFEYFSETQRNKGNFPGRFSGRQFSNSRSEMNVSTLELGDSALYLCASRVTGTGNYEQYFGPGTRLTVT.

Concerning this clone itself: Germline is not matched at one junction end, which may reflect a read error. The CDR3 DNA follows: TGCGCCAGCACTGAGGGACCGCGAGAGACCCAGTACTTC. Translating it yields CASTEGPRETQYF. The genes are TRBV10-2 and TRBJ2-5; D may match TRBD1 or TRBD2 (5 bases each). This CDR3 is 13 amino acids long. Per germline, CDR1 WSHSY and CDR2 SAAADI.